The 3 T cell receptor beta chains in this list originate from one sample, sequenced in a study of OX40 agonist ivuxolimab in advanced cancers. Library creation used the immunoSEQ multiplex PCR assay. Drawn from immuneACCESS, this table holds only the in-frame rearrangements with V and J called that TCRdb kept. Clones are partly lost; checked studies trace under half to an unresolved V gene and leave the rest unexplained. The sample data list about 62,000 clones, and around 80% of these were observed just once. Approximately 1% of the sample is taken by the ten largest. This material consisted of CD4+ or CD8+ T cells sorted from blood, taken in a trial of the OX40 agonist ivuxolimab. Every receptor here comes from an adult with an advanced solid tumor such as melanoma, head and neck, liver or kidney cancer.

This chain links TRBV27 with TRBJ1-2; TRBD1 matches 7 bases. Germline trimming cut 0 bases from V and 8 bases from J; bases unmatched to any gene: 9. Germline V gene data show CDR1 as MNHEY and CDR2 as SMNVEV (reference sequence). This CDR3 contains 15 residues. CDR3 bases: TGTGCCAGCAGTTTATCGATCGCGGCAGGGGGAGGCTACACCTTC. Residues: CASSLSIAAGGGYTF.

In this sample, this clone turned up a few times. The V and J genes are TRBV7-2 and TRBJ2-1; 7 nucleotides match TRBD2. This CDR3 contains 16 residues. With V trimmed by 3 bases and J by 1 base, 6 bases remained unmatched. The germline V gene encodes CDR1 SGHTA and CDR2 FQGNSA. The chain's CDR3 is CASSFSGDVSYNEQFF. CDR3 DNA: TGTGCCAGCAGCTTCAGCGGGGACGTTTCCTACAATGAGCAGTTCTTC.

The chain is built from TRBV27 and TRBJ2-2; D not resolved. The V end was cut by 1 base, the J end by 1 base, with 16 bases between. The germline V gene has CDR1 MNHEY and CDR2 SMNVEV (reference sequence). CDR3 size: 18 residues. The CDR3 is CASSLLGWDERNTGELFF. As DNA, the CDR3 is TGTGCCAGCAGTTTATTGGGGTGGGATGAGAGGAACACCGGGGAGCTGTTTTTT.